Below, 5 T cell receptor beta chains from the same sample are listed, as sequenced in a study of blood T cell repertoires in COVID-19. Produced via immunoSEQ multiplex PCR; TCRdb's table is partial and in-frame only. The profile shows 250,000 to 300,000 clones, around nine tenths of them singletons. The sequenced sample consisted of peripheral blood. The origin of the receptors is a woman in her twenties or thirties with COVID-19, enrolled during active disease.

V is TRBV10-1 and J is TRBJ2-3, with TRBD2 matching 8 bases. J lost 2 bases, V lost 0 bases, and 10 bases had no gene match. The CDR3 loop spans 18 amino acids. The germline V gene has CDR1 WNHNN and CDR2 SYGVQD (reference sequence). The CDR3 region has the DNA TGCGCCAGCAGTGAGTCGACGGCTAGCGGGCTATCCACAGATACGCAGTATTTT. Its translation is CASSESTASGLSTDTQYF.

V is TRBV11-2 and J is TRBJ2-1, with TRBD1 matching over 8 bases. Trimming took 2 bases from V and 5 from J; bases not matched to a gene: 8. From germline, CDR1 is SGHAT and CDR2 FQNNGV. This CDR3 comprises 16 residues. The CDR3 region has the DNA TGTGCCAGCAGCTTATCATCAGGGGGCGTAAACAATGAGCAGTTCTTC. This sequence encodes CASSLSSGGVNNEQFF.

The genes are TRBV28 and TRBJ1-2; the D gene is possibly TRBD1 (5 bases). The CDR3 is 13 residues long. Trimming removed 7 bases at V and 8 bases at J, with 17 bases between. CDR1 MDHEN and CDR2 SYDVKM come from the germline V gene. CDR3 protein: CASKGWGDWGYTF. Written as DNA, the CDR3 is TGTGCCAGCAAGGGATGGGGGGATTGGGGCTACACCTTC.

This chain links TRBV25-1 with TRBJ2-7; 12 nucleotides align to TRBD1. The ends lost 4 bases at V and 4 bases at J; junction bases unmatched: 8. The CDR3 is 16 amino acids. CDR1 is MGHDK and CDR2 is SYGVNS in the germline V gene. This CDR3 reads CASSGWGTGGSYEQYF. In DNA form, the CDR3 reads TGTGCCAGCAGTGGTTGGGGGACAGGGGGCTCATACGAGCAGTACTTC.

V and J are TRBV3-1 (or the pseudogene TRBV3-2) and TRBJ1-2; TRBD1 aligns across 7 bases. This CDR3 contains 14 residues. After removal of 4 bases from V and 4 bases from J, the junction contained 6 bases not matched to a gene. CDR1 LGHDT and CDR2 YNNKEL come from the germline V gene (reference sequence). The CDR3 DNA reads as TGTGCCAGCAGCCCAAAACAGGGGCCCTATGGCTACACCTTC. Its protein is CASSPKQGPYGYTF.